The 2 T cell receptor beta chains reported below all come from one sample, sequenced in a study of blood T cell repertoires in COVID-19. Profiled with immunoSEQ multiplex PCR; TCRdb holds only in-frame clones, not every one. The data hold 52,000 or so clones, with around 80% observed a single time. The sample consisted of peripheral blood. These receptors were collected from a human donor in a cohort sampled during active COVID-19.

The J gene is TRBJ2-1, the V gene TRBV9; 10 bases agree with TRBD2. CDR1 and CDR2 from the germline V gene are SGDLS and YYNGEE. The ends lost 2 bases at V and 0 bases at J; junction bases unmatched: 2. The CDR3 totals 16 residues. CDR3 coding DNA: TGTGCCAGCAGCGTCCGACTAGCGGGCTCCTACAATGAGCAGTTCTTC. Translating gives CASSVRLAGSYNEQFF.

This chain joins TRBV4-2 and TRBJ2-3; 7 bases fit TRBD1. V lost 3 bases to trimming and J lost 4 bases; unmatched junction nucleotides: 13. CDR3 length: 17 amino acids. The V gene's germline CDR1 is LGHNA and CDR2 YNFKEQ. CDR3 amino acids: CASSQASQGQSSDTQYF. DNA of the CDR3: TGTGCCAGCAGCCAGGCATCACAGGGGCAGAGTTCAGATACGCAGTATTTT.